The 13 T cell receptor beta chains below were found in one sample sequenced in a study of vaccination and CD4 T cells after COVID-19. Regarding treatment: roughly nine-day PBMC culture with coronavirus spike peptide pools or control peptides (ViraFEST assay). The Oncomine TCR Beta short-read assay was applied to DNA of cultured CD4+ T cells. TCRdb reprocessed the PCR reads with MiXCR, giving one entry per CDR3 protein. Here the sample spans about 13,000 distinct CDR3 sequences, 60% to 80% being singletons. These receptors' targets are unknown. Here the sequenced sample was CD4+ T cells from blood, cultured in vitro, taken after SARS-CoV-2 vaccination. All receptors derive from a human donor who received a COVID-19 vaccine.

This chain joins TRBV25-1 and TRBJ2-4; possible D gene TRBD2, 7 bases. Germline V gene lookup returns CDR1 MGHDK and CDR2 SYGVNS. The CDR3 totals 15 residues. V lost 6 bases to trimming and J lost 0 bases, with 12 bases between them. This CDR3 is CASRGGVGAKNIQYF. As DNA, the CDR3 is TGTGCCAGCAGAGGGGGGGTGGGAGCCAAAAACATTCAGTACTTC. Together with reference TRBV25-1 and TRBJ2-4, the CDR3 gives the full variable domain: EADIYQTPRYLVIGTGKKITLECSQTMGHDKMYWYQQDPGMELHLIHYSYGVNSTEKGDLSSESTVSRIRTEHFPLTLESARPSHTSQYLCASRGGVGAKNIQYFGAGTRLSVL.

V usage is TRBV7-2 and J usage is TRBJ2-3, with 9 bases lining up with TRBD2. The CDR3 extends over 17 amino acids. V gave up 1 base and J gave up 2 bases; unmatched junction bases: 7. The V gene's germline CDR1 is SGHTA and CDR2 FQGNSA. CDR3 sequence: CASSLGGGGRVTDTQYF. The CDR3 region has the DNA TGTGCCAGCAGCTTAGGCGGGGGGGGCCGTGTCACAGATACGCAGTATTTT.

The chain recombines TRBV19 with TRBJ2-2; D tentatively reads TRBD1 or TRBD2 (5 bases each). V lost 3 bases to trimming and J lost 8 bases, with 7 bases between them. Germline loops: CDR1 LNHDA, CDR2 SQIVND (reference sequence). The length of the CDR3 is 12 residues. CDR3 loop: CASSMGEGELFF. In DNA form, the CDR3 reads TGTGCCAGTAGTATGGGGGAGGGGGAGCTGTTTTTT. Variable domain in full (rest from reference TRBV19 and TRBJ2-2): DGGITQSPKYLFRKEGQNVTLSCEQNLNHDAMYWYRQDPGQGLRLIYYSQIVNDFQKGDIAEGYSVSREKKESFPLTVTSAQKNPTAFYLCASSMGEGELFFGEGSRLTVL.

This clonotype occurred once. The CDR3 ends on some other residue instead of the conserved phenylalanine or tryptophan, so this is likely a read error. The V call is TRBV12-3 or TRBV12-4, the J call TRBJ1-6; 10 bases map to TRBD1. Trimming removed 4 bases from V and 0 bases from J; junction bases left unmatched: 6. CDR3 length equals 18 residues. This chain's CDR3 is CASSWTGGGSSYNSPLHL. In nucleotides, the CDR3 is TGTGCCAGCAGTTGGACAGGGGGGGGAAGCTCCTATAATTCACCCCTCCACCTT.

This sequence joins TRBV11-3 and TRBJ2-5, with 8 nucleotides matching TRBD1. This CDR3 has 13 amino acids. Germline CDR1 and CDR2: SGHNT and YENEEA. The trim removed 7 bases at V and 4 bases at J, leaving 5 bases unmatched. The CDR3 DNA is TGTGCCAGCACCACAGACAGGGGAGAGACCCAGTACTTC. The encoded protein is CASTTDRGETQYF.

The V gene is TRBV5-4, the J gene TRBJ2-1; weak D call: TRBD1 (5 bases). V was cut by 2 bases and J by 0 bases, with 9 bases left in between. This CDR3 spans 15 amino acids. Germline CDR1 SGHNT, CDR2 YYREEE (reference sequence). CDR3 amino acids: CASSLGATSYNEQFF. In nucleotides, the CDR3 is TGTGCCAGCAGCTTAGGGGCAACCTCCTACAATGAGCAGTTCTTC. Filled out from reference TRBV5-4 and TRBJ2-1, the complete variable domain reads ETGVTQSPTHLIKTRGQQVTLRCSSQSGHNTVSWYQQALGQGPQFIFQYYREEENGRGNFPPRFSGLQFPNYSSELNVNALELDDSALYLCASSLGATSYNEQFFGPGTRLTVL.

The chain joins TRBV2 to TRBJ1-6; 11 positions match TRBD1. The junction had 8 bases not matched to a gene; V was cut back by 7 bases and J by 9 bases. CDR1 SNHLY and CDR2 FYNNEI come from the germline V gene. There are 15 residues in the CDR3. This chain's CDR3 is CASTPEDRGPSPLHF. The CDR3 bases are TGTGCCAGCACCCCGGAGGACAGGGGGCCTTCACCCCTCCACTTT.

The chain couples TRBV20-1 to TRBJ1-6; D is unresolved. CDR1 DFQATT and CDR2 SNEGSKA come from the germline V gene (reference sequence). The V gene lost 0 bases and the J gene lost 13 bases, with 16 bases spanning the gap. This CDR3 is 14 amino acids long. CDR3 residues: CSARDWRLEAPLHF. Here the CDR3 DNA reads TGCAGTGCTAGAGATTGGCGCCTCGAGGCGCCCCTCCACTTT.

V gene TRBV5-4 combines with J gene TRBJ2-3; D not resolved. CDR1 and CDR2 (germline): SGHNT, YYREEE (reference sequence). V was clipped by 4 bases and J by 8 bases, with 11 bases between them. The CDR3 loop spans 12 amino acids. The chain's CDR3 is CASSNPEATQYF. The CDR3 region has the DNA TGTGCCAGCAGCAATCCTGAGGCTACGCAGTATTTT.

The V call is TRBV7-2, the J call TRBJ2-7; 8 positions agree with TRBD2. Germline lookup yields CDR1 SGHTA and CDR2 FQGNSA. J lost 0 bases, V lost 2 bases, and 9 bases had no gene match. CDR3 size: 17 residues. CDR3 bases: TGTGCCAGCAGCTTAACGGGAGGGACCGTAAGCTCCTACGAGCAGTACTTC. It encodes CASSLTGGTVSSYEQYF.

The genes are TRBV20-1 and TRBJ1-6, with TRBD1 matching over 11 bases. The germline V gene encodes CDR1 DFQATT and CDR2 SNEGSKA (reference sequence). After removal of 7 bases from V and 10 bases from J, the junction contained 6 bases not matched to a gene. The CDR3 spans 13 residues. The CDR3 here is CSVIGQGASPLHF. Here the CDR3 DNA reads TGCAGTGTCATTGGACAGGGGGCCTCACCCCTCCACTTT.

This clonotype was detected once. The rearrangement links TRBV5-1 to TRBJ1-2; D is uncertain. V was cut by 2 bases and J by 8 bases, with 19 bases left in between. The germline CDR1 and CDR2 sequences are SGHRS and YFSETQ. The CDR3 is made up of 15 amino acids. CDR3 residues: CASSFSPTESDGYTF. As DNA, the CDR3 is TGCGCCAGCAGCTTTTCCCCAACAGAATCGGACGGCTACACCTTC.

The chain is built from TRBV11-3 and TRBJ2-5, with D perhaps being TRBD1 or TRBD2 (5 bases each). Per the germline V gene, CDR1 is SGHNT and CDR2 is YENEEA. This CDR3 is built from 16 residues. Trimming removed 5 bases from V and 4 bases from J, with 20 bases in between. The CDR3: CASSPGTKERGETQYF. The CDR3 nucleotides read TGTGCCAGCAGCCCCGGGACCAAAGAGAGGGGAGAGACCCAGTACTTC.